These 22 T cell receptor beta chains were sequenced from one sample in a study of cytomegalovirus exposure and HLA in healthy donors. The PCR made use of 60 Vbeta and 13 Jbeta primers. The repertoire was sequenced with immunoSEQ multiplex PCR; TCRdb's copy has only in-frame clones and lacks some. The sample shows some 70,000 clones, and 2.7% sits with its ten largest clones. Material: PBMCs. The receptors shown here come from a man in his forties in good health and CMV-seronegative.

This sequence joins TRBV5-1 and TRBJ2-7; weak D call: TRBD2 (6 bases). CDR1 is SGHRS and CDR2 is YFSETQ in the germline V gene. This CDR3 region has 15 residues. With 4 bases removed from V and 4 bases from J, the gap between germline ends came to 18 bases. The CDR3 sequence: CASSPEPGLLYEQYF. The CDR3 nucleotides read TGCGCCAGCAGCCCCGAGCCGGGACTGCTTTACGAGCAGTACTTC. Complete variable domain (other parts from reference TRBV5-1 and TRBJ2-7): KAGVTQTPRYLIKTRGQQVTLSCSPISGHRSVSWYQQTPGQGLQFLFEYFSETQRNKGNFPGRFSGRQFSNSRSEMNVSTLELGDSALYLCASSPEPGLLYEQYFGPGTRLTVT.

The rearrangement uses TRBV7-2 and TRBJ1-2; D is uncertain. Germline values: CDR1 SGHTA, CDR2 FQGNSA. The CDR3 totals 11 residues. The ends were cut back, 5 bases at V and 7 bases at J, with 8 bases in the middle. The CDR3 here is CASSAGFGYTF. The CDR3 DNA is TGTGCCAGCAGCGCCGGGTTTGGCTACACCTTC. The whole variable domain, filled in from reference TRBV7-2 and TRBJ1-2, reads GAGVSQSPSNKVTEKGKDVELRCDPISGHTALYWYRQSLGQGLEFLIYFQGNSAPDKSGLPSDRFSAERTGGSVSTLTIQRTQQEDSAVYLCASSAGFGYTFGSGTRLTVV.

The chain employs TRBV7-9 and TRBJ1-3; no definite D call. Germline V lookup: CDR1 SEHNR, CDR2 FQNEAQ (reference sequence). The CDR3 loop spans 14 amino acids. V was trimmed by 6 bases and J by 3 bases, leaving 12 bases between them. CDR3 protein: CASSPRAGGNTIYF. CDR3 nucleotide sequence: TGTGCCAGCAGTCCCAGAGCAGGTGGAAACACCATATATTTT.

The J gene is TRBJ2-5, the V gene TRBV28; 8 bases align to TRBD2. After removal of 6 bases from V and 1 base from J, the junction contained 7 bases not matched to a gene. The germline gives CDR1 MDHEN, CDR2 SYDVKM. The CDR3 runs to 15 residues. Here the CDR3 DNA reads TGTGCCAGCAGGACAGCGGGGGCCGGCCAAGAGACCCAGTACTTC. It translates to CASRTAGAGQETQYF.

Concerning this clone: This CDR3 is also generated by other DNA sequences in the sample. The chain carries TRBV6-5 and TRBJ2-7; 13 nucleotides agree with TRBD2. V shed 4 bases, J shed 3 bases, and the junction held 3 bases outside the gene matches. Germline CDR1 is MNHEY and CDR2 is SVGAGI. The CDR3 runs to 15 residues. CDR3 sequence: CASSSRLAGGYEQYF. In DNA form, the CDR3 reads TGTGCCAGCAGTTCCCGACTAGCGGGGGGCTACGAGCAGTACTTC.

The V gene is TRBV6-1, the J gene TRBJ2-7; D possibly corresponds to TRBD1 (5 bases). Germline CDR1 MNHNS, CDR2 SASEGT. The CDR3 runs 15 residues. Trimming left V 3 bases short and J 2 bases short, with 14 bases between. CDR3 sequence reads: CASSDLPDTTYEQYF. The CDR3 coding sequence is TGTGCCAGCAGTGATTTGCCGGACACCACCTACGAGCAGTACTTC.

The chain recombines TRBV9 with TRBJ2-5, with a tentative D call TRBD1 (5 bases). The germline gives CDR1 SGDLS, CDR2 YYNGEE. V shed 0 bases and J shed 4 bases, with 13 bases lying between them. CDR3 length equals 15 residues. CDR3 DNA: TGTGCCAGCAGCGTAGTACAGGCCGGTATAGAGACCCAGTACTTC. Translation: CASSVVQAGIETQYF.

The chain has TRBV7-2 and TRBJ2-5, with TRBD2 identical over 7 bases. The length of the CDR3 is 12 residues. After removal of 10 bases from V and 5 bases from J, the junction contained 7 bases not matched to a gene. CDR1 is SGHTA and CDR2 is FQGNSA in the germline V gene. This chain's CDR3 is CATGLGEETQYF. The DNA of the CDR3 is TGTGCCACCGGACTAGGAGAGGAGACCCAGTACTTC.

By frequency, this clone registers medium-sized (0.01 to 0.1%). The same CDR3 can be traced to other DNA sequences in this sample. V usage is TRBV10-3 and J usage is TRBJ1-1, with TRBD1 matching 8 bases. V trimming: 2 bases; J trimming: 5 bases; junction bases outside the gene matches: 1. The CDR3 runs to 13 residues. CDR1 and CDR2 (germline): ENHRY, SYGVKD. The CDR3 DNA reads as TGTGCCATCAGTGAGGGACAGGGTACTGAAGCTTTCTTT. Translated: CAISEGQGTEAFF.

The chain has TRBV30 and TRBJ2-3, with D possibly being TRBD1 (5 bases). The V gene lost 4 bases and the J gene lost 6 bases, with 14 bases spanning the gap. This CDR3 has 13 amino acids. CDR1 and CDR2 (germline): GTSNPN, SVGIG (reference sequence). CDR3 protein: CAWTSSHRDTQYF. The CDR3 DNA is TGTGCCTGGACTTCGTCACACAGGGATACGCAGTATTTT.

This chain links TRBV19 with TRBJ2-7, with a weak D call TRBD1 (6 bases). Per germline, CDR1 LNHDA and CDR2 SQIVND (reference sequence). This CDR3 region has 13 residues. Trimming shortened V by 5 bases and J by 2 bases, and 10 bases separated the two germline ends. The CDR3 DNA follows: TGTGCCAGTAGTGGCAGGGGAACCTACGAGCAGTACTTC. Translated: CASSGRGTYEQYF.

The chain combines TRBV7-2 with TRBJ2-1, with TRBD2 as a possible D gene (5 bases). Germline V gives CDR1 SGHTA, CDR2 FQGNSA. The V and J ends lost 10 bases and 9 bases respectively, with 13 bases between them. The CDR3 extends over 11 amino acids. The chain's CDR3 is CANAWAGEQFF. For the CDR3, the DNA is TGTGCCAACGCCTGGGCGGGTGAGCAGTTCTTC.

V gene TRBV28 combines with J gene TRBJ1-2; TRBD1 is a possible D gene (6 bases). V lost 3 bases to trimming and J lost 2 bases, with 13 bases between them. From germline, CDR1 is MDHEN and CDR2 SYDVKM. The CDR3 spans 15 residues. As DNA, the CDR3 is TGTGCCAGCAGTTTTACAGGGATCTTAAACTATGGCTACACCTTC. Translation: CASSFTGILNYGYTF.

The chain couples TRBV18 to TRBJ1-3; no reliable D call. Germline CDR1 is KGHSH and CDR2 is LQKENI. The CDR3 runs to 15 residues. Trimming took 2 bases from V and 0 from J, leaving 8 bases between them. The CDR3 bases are TGTGCCAGCTCACCAGCGCCGAACTCTGGAAACACCATATATTTT. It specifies CASSPAPNSGNTIYF.

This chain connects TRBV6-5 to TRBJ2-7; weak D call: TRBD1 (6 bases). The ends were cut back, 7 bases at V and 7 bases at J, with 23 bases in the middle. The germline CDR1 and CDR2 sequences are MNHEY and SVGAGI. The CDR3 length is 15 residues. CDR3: CASTPPGRGTGEQYF. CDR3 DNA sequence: TGTGCCAGCACCCCCCCCGGCAGGGGCACGGGAGAGCAGTACTTC.

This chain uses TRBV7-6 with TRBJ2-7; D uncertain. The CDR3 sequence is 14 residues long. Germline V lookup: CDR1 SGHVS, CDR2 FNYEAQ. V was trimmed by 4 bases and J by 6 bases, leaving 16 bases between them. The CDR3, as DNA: TGTGCCAGCAGCTCCATACCAGGTTTAGGCGAGCAGTACTTC. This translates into CASSSIPGLGEQYF.

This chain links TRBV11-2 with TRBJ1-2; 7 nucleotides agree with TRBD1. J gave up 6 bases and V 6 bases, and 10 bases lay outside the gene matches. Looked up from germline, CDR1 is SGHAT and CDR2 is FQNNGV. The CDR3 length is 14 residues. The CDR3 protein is CASSRDPGGHGYTF. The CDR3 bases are TGTGCCAGCAGTCGAGATCCAGGGGGTCATGGCTACACCTTC.

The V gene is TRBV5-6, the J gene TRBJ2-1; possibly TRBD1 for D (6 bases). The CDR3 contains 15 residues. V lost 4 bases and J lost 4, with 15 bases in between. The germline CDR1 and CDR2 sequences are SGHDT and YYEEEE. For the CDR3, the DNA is TGTGCCAGCAGCCCCCGACAGGTTCTTTACAATGAGCAGTTCTTC. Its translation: CASSPRQVLYNEQFF.

The CDR3 nucleotides read TGCACCCTCTATAATAATAGTGAGACCTACGAGCAGTACTTC. It encodes CTLYNNSETYEQYF. The chain recombines TRBV1 with TRBJ2-7; TRBD2, as called in the table, went unchecked against the DNA. TRBV1 is labeled a pseudogene. This CDR3 region has 14 residues.

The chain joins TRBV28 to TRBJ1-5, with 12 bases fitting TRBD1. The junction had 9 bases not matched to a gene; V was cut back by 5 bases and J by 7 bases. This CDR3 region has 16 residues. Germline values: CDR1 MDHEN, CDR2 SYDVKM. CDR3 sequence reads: CASSPAGQGAGQPQHF. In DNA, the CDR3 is TGTGCCAGCAGTCCCGCGGGACAGGGGGCAGGACAGCCCCAGCATTTT.

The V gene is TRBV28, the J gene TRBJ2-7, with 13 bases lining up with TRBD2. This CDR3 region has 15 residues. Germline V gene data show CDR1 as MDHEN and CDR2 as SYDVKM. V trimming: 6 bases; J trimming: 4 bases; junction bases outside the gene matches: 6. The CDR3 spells CASRATSGGAYEQYF. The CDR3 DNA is TGTGCCAGCAGGGCCACTAGCGGGGGGGCTTACGAGCAGTACTTC. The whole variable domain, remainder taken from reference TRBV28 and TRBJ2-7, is DVKVTQSSRYLVKRTGEKVFLECVQDMDHENMFWYRQDPGLGLRLIYFSYDVKMKEKGDIPEGYSVSREKKERFSLILESASTNQTSMYLCASRATSGGAYEQYFGPGTRLTVT.

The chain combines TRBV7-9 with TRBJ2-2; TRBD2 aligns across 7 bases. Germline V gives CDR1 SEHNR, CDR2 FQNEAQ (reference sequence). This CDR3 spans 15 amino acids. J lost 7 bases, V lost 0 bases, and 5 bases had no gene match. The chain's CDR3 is CASSLASGVFGELFF. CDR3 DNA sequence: TGTGCCAGCAGCTTAGCCAGCGGGGTATTCGGGGAGCTGTTTTTT. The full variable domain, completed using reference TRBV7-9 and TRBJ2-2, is DTGVSQNPRHKITKRGQNVTFRCDPISEHNRLYWYRQTLGQGPEFLTYFQNEAQLEKSRLLSDRFSAERPKGSFSTLEIQRTEQGDSAMYLCASSLASGVFGELFFGEGSRLTVL.